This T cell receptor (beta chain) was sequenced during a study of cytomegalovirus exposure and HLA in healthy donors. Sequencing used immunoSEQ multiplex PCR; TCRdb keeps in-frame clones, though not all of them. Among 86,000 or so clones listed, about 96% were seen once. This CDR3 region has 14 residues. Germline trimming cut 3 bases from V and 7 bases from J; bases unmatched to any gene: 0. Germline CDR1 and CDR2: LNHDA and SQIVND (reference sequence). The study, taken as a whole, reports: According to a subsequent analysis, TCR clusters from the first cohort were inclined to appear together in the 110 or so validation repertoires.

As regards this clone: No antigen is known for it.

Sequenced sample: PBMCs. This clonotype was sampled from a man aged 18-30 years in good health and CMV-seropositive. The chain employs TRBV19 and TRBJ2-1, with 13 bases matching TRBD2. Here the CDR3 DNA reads TGTGCCAGTAGTATGGGACTAGCGGGAAATGAGCAGTTCTTC. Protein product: CASSMGLAGNEQFF.